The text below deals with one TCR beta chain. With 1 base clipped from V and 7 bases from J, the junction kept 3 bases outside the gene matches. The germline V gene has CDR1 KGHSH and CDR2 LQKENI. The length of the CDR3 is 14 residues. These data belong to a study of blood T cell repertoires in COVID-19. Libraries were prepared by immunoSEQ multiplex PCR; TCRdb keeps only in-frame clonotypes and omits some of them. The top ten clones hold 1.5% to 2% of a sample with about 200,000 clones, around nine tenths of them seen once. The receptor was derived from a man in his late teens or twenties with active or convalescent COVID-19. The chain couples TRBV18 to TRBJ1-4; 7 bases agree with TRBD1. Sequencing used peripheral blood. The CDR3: CASSPRAGGEKLFF. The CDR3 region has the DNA TGTGCCAGCTCACCACGGGCAGGGGGTGAAAAACTGTTTTTT.